The 7 T cell receptor beta chains below were found in one sample sequenced in a study of T cells in Graves' hyperthyroidism and ophthalmopathy (dated by TCRdb to the late 2010s). Library method: multiplex PCR. TCRdb shows the sequencer as Illumina HiSeq 2000. Amplification of TCR beta CDR3 regions was carried out from RNA transcripts. For the first round of RT-PCR on the TCR CDR3, the HTBI primer set was used together with the Qiagen OneStep RT-PCR kit. TCRdb applied fastp at Q25 and MiXCR to the public reads, then kept only in-frame beta chains. CDR3 protein duplicates are merged, each entry listing the most common genes and DNA. The sample table shows 250,000 to 300,000 distinct CDR3 sequences, and more than 15% are seen once. The ten largest clones add up to around 57% of the sample. The sample was blood. The source of these receptors is a woman in her sixties with Graves' ophthalmopathy.

The V call is TRBV6-2 or TRBV6-3, the J call TRBJ1-5; a weak D match, TRBD1 (6 bases). V dropped 4 bases and J dropped 6 bases, with 10 bases sitting between them. The V gene's germline CDR1 is MNHEY and CDR2 SVGEGT. The CDR3 length is 13 residues. Here the CDR3 DNA reads TGTGCCAGCAGTTGGGGGGCAGGTCAGCCCCAGCATTTT. It encodes CASSWGAGQPQHF.

In the case of this clonotype: With a much larger clone just one base away, this may be a read error. The V gene is TRBV6-2 or TRBV6-3, the J gene TRBJ2-1, with 10 bases identical to TRBD2. Looked up from germline, CDR1 is MNHEY and CDR2 is SVGEGT. This CDR3 region has 15 residues. With 7 bases clipped from V and 5 bases from J, the junction kept 8 bases outside the gene matches. In DNA form, the CDR3 reads TGTGCCAGCACAAGACCGGGACTAGCGAACAATGAGCAGTTCTTC. Amino acid sequence: CASTRPGLANNEQFF.

This clonotype was counted only a few times. Since a much larger clone is just one base distant, this may be a read error. The rearrangement uses TRBV7-2 and TRBJ2-5, with 8 bases matching TRBD2. This CDR3 contains 15 residues. The trim removed 8 bases at V and 5 bases at J, leaving 13 bases unmatched. CDR1 is SGHTA, CDR2 FQGNSA, per germline. CDR3 nucleotides: TGTGCCAGCCTACCGGGACTAGTGGGTTCCGAGACCCAGTACTTC. Amino acid sequence: CASLPGLVGSETQYF.

Notes on this clonotype: Because the CDR3's place on the DNA is in doubt, the DNA is left out and the CDR3 is given as listed by TCRdb. V gene TRBV7-2 combines with J gene TRBJ2-7; TRBD1, the table's D call, lacks a check against the DNA. Including both end residues, the CDR3 is 23 amino acids long. Germline CDR1 is SGHTA and CDR2 is FQGNSA. This CDR3 reads CASSLGPGGWSFGAGTLPYEQYF.

This clonotype has only a few counts. The rearrangement joins TRBV5-4 to TRBJ2-7, with a possible D match to TRBD1 (6 bases). The ends were cut back, 2 bases at V and 4 bases at J, with 10 bases in the middle. Looked up from germline, CDR1 is SGHNT and CDR2 is YYREEE (reference sequence). This CDR3 contains 13 residues. Here the CDR3 DNA reads TGTGCCAGCAGCTTCGGACAGCTATACGAGCAGTACTTC. Its translation: CASSFGQLYEQYF.

This clonotype was found many times. The genes are TRBV6-1 and TRBJ2-5, with D tentatively TRBD1 (6 bases). V was cut by 5 bases and J by 0 bases, with 10 bases left in between. CDR1 and CDR2 from the germline V gene are MNHNS and SASEGT. The CDR3 covers 14 residues. As DNA, the CDR3 is TGTGCCAGCAGTCGGAGACAGGACCAAGAGACCCAGTACTTC. Its translation: CASSRRQDQETQYF.

This clonotype showed up just a few times. The chain is built from TRBV4-3 and TRBJ1-1; the D gene is possibly TRBD1 (5 bases). Germline lookup yields CDR1 LGHNA and CDR2 YSLEER. Deletions cut 4 bases from V and 9 bases from J, with 15 bases between. The CDR3 is 13 amino acids. The CDR3 protein is CASSRLSRDQAFF. CDR3 coding DNA: TGCGCCAGCAGCCGCCTGTCCAGGGATCAAGCTTTCTTT.